This T cell receptor beta chain was identified in a study of response to subunit inactivated influenza vaccine. Points from the study as a whole: Only a handful of new T cells, the authors suggested, are recruited with each seasonal influenza vaccination.

TCRdb reanalysed the RT-PCR reads using MiXCR and keeps one entry per CDR3 protein. The data show fewer than 400,000 distinct CDR3 sequences, with 21% seen just once and 10% to 13% held by the top ten. Germline lookup yields CDR1 DFQATT and CDR2 SNEGSKA (reference sequence). This CDR3 has 15 residues. V was pared by 0 bases and J by 7 bases, with 18 bases between. This clonotype was observed a handful of times. Its matching antigen is unknown. The sample consisted of PBMCs from blood, taken approximately 22 months after vaccination. This receptor was identified in a man between 50 and 70 years old who received an inactivated influenza vaccine. The rearrangement links TRBV20-1 to TRBJ1-1; possible D gene TRBD1, 6 bases. CDR3: CSARDSRTVTFEAFF. Here the CDR3 DNA reads TGCAGTGCTAGAGACTCAAGGACAGTAACTTTTGAAGCTTTCTTT.